The 28 T cell receptor beta chains presented below share a single source sample, sequenced in a study of T-cell reconstitution after alpha-beta-depleted transplantation in children. Unique molecular identifiers were used to barcode this TCRbeta library. MiXCR was run by TCRdb on the PCR reads, yielding one entry per CDR3 protein. The table lists approximately 85,000 distinct CDR3 sequences, 13% to 15% of them singletons. Sequenced here: PBMCs, mostly from graft donor cells, sampled 180 days after TCRalphabeta/CD19-depleted stem cell transplant. The receptor set was obtained from a male patient aged 2 to 9 who had a stem cell transplant for acute lymphoblastic leukemia, so the T cells may come from the graft donor.

This chain links TRBV6-1 with TRBJ2-7, with TRBD1 matching over 7 bases. Germline assignment: CDR1 MNHNS and CDR2 SASEGT. V lost 5 bases to trimming and J lost 0 bases; unmatched junction nucleotides: 7. This CDR3 spans 15 amino acids. CDR3 loop: CASSQGVFSSYEQYF. The DNA for the CDR3 is TGTGCCAGCAGTCAGGGGGTTTTTAGCTCCTACGAGCAGTACTTC.

This chain links TRBV12-3 or TRBV12-4 with TRBJ2-2, with 10 nucleotides matching TRBD1. V lost 3 bases and J lost 4; bases outside the gene matches: 2. There are 15 residues in the CDR3. The CDR3 nucleotides read TGTGCCAGCAGTTTGGGGACAGGGGTCACCGGGGAGCTGTTTTTT. Its protein is CASSLGTGVTGELFF.

This clonotype was observed a handful of times. This chain links TRBV24-1 with TRBJ2-3; 8 nucleotides agree with TRBD1. The CDR3 contains 15 residues. Germline V CDR1 and CDR2: KGHDR, SFDVKD. V lost 8 bases to trimming and J lost 0 bases; unmatched junction nucleotides: 6. The CDR3 nucleotides read TGTGCCACCACTGGACAGGGAGACAGCACAGATACGCAGTATTTT. This sequence encodes CATTGQGDSTDTQYF.

The chain uses TRBV4-3 and TRBJ2-5; D is unclear. V lost 3 bases and J 4 bases, leaving 9 bases between the germline ends. CDR3 size: 13 residues. Germline loops: CDR1 LGHNA, CDR2 YSLEER. The CDR3 sequence is CASSQQARETQYF. The CDR3 coding sequence is TGCGCCAGCAGCCAGCAGGCTCGAGAGACCCAGTACTTC.

This clonotype was counted ten times or more. The chain has TRBV2 and TRBJ2-7; TRBD1 or TRBD2 may be the D gene (5 bases each). The V gene lost 9 bases and the J gene lost 4 bases, with 7 bases spanning the gap. This CDR3 contains 10 residues. In germline, CDR1 is SNHLY, CDR2 FYNNEI. This CDR3 reads CASWGYEQYF. CDR3 DNA sequence: TGTGCCAGTTGGGGGTACGAGCAGTACTTC.

In this sample, this clonotype turned up a few times. The J gene is TRBJ1-1, the V gene TRBV11-2; weak D call: TRBD1 (6 bases). Germline V lookup: CDR1 SGHAT, CDR2 FQNNGV. V was cut by 5 bases and J by 4 bases, with 32 bases left in between. CDR3 size: 20 residues. The DNA of the CDR3 is TGTGCCAGCAGCCCCGCTTACATTTGGGACATTAGGGCGATATCCACTGAAGCTTTCTTT. Its translation: CASSPAYIWDIRAISTEAFF.

This clonotype has more than one count but fewer than ten. The chain carries TRBV27 and TRBJ1-4; D gene uncertain. V lost 3 bases and J lost 0, with 8 bases in between. The CDR3 covers 15 residues. Germline V gene lookup returns CDR1 MNHEY and CDR2 SMNVEV (reference sequence). CDR3 in DNA: TGTGCCAGCAGTTTTGGTACACCAACTAATGAAAAACTGTTTTTT. As protein: CASSFGTPTNEKLFF.

This clonotype has a handful of counts. The J gene is TRBJ1-2, the V gene TRBV20-1; the match to TRBD1 covers 7 bases. Germline V gene data show CDR1 as DFQATT and CDR2 as SNEGSKA (reference sequence). V lost 6 bases to trimming and J lost 4 bases; unmatched junction nucleotides: 8. The CDR3 totals 13 residues. The CDR3 region has the DNA TGCAGTGCCCCAGGGGGGGGGAGCTATGGCTACACCTTC. Residues: CSAPGGGSYGYTF.

The rearrangement joins TRBV18 to TRBJ2-5; D possibly matches TRBD1 or TRBD2 (5 bases each). V dropped 3 bases and J dropped 4 bases, with 21 bases sitting between them. This CDR3 has 17 residues. CDR1 is KGHSH and CDR2 is LQKENI in the germline V gene. The DNA of the CDR3 is TGTGCCAGCTCACCTCGGTGGGACGGAAAGAGAGGAGAGACCCAGTACTTC. This translates into CASSPRWDGKRGETQYF.

V usage is TRBV20-1 and J usage is TRBJ1-1; D is uncertain. Trimming removed 6 bases at V and 7 bases at J, with 12 bases between. The length of the CDR3 is 11 residues. The germline gives CDR1 DFQATT, CDR2 SNEGSKA (reference sequence). Here the CDR3 DNA reads TGCAGTGCCCCTGTCGACGGTGAAGCTTTCTTT. The encoded protein is CSAPVDGEAFF.

This clonotype was recorded a few times. The chain combines TRBV6-5 with TRBJ2-5; D is unresolved. V lost 0 bases and J lost 7, with 18 bases in between. Germline V gene data show CDR1 as MNHEY and CDR2 as SVGAGI. The CDR3 loop spans 16 amino acids. CDR3 DNA sequence: TGTGCCAGCAGTTACTCTGTCAGTGGCTTGGTAGGGACCCAGTACTTC. Amino acid sequence: CASSYSVSGLVGTQYF.

The gene calls are TRBV7-2 and TRBJ2-3, with 7 bases lining up with TRBD2. Per the germline V gene, CDR1 is SGHTA and CDR2 is FQGNSA. The CDR3 is 17 amino acids. With V trimmed by 2 bases and J by 4 bases, 12 bases remained unmatched. The DNA for the CDR3 is TGTGCCAGCAGCTTATCCTCAGCGGGACTAAGCCCAGATACGCAGTATTTT. Translated: CASSLSSAGLSPDTQYF.

This clonotype was seen ten or more times. J is TRBJ2-7 and V is TRBV20-1, with a weak D call TRBD2 (5 bases). This CDR3 comprises 15 residues. Germline V gene sequence: CDR1 DFQATT, CDR2 SNEGSKA (reference sequence). V lost 6 bases to trimming and J lost 4 bases, with 22 bases between them. The CDR3 region is CSAAGLEVRGYEQYF. CDR3 nucleotides: TGCAGTGCGGCGGGCCTAGAGGTCCGGGGATACGAGCAGTACTTC.

The J gene is TRBJ2-5, the V gene TRBV12-3 or TRBV12-4, with D perhaps being TRBD1 or TRBD2 (5 bases each). The CDR3 runs to 16 residues. The V end lost 5 bases, the J end lost 5 bases, and 21 bases lay between the germline ends. In DNA form, the CDR3 reads TGTGCCAGCAGTCTTCTCCCGGGACCCTCGTGGGAGACCCAGTACTTC. Translating it yields CASSLLPGPSWETQYF.

This clonotype has ten or more counts. J is TRBJ2-1 and V is TRBV5-1; D not certain. The CDR3 totals 14 residues. V gave up 0 bases and J gave up 6 bases, with 10 bases separating them. The germline V gene has CDR1 SGHRS and CDR2 YFSETQ. The chain's CDR3 is CASSLGVAGNEQFF. DNA of the CDR3: TGCGCCAGCAGCTTGGGGGTCGCTGGCAATGAGCAGTTCTTC.

V usage is TRBV20-1 and J usage is TRBJ2-7, with 7 bases that match TRBD1. CDR3 size: 13 residues. Losses at the gene ends were 6 bases for V and 2 bases for J; bases not matched to a gene: 7. The V gene's germline CDR1 is DFQATT and CDR2 SNEGSKA (reference sequence). The CDR3 spells CSACLGQTYEQYF. The CDR3 DNA follows: TGCAGTGCCTGCCTGGGACAGACCTACGAGCAGTACTTC.

V gene TRBV9 combines with J gene TRBJ2-7; D is unresolved. This CDR3 has 11 residues. Trimming stripped 4 bases from V and 5 bases from J, with 7 bases between. CDR1 is SGDLS and CDR2 is YYNGEE in the germline V gene. CDR3 sequence reads: CASSPGHEQYF. In DNA form, the CDR3 reads TGTGCCAGCAGCCCAGGCCACGAGCAGTACTTC.

This chain uses TRBV5-1 with TRBJ2-2; 7 bases align to TRBD1. The germline V gene has CDR1 SGHRS and CDR2 YFSETQ. This CDR3 has 14 residues. V lost 7 bases to trimming and J lost 7 bases; unmatched junction nucleotides: 10. CDR3 sequence: CASSAGGVSGELFF. For the CDR3, the DNA is TGCGCCAGCTCCGCAGGGGGAGTGAGCGGGGAGCTGTTTTTT.

This clonotype was seen a handful of times. The rearrangement links TRBV4-1 to TRBJ1-2; D not certain. Germline V gene data show CDR1 as MGHRA and CDR2 as YSYEKL. V lost 0 bases to trimming and J lost 5 bases, with 13 bases between them. CDR3 size: 15 residues. As DNA, the CDR3 is TGCGCCAGCAGCCAAGACAGGATTCAGCCTTATGGCTACACCTTC. It is translated as CASSQDRIQPYGYTF.

This clonotype has only a few counts. CDR3 nucleotides: TGCGCCAGCAGCTCCCAGGGAAGGAGGGCCTACAATGAGCAGTTCTTC. Its translation is CASSSQGRRAYNEQFF. The V call is TRBV5-1, the J call TRBJ2-1; a weak D match, TRBD2 (6 bases). CDR1 is SGHRS and CDR2 is YFSETQ in the germline V gene. The CDR3 runs to 16 residues. Trimming cost V 3 bases and J 2 bases, with 15 bases left between them.

This chain uses TRBV6-1 with TRBJ1-2; D is unclear. This CDR3 is 14 amino acids long. The germline V and J ends were trimmed by 4 bases and 0 bases, with 9 bases remaining between them. CDR1 is MNHNS, CDR2 SASEGT, per germline. DNA of the CDR3: TGTGCCAGCAGTGGACGCAATACTAACTATGGCTACACCTTC. As protein: CASSGRNTNYGYTF.

J is TRBJ2-5 and V is TRBV11-2; D call uncertain. V shed 6 bases and J shed 9 bases, with 11 bases lying between them. The CDR3 length is 11 residues. Germline V gene lookup returns CDR1 SGHAT and CDR2 FQNNGV. CDR3 bases: TGTGCCAGCAGTTGGGCTCGGGCCCAGTACTTC. It translates to CASSWARAQYF.

This chain joins TRBV10-3 and TRBJ2-7; 7 nucleotides match TRBD1. The CDR3 runs to 16 residues. V dropped 0 bases and J dropped 3; count of bases not matched to a gene: 8. CDR1 ENHRY and CDR2 SYGVKD come from the germline V gene. The CDR3 DNA sequence: TGTGCCATCAGTGAGTCCTACGGGACAGTAAACTACGAGCAGTACTTC. The encoded protein is CAISESYGTVNYEQYF.

V and J are TRBV4-2 and TRBJ1-1; D is ambiguous. Germline CDR1 and CDR2: LGHNA and YNFKEQ. The CDR3 extends over 14 amino acids. Trimming shortened V by 0 bases and J by 2 bases, and 7 bases separated the two germline ends. This chain's CDR3 is CASSQDGSNTEAFF. The DNA for the CDR3 is TGTGCCAGCAGCCAAGATGGAAGCAACACTGAAGCTTTCTTT.

V usage is TRBV5-5 and J usage is TRBJ2-7, with a weak D call TRBD1 (6 bases). CDR1 SGHKS and CDR2 YYEKEE come from the germline V gene (reference sequence). The V end was cut by 4 bases, the J end by 2 bases, with 13 bases between. This CDR3 has 14 residues. The CDR3, as DNA: TGTGCCAGCAGCCAACGGGACAAAGCCTACGAGCAGTACTTC. This encodes CASSQRDKAYEQYF. The variable domain in full, with the rest retrieved from reference TRBV5-5 and TRBJ2-7, is DAGVTQSPTHLIKTRGQQVTLRCSPISGHKSVSWYQQVLGQGPQFIFQYYEKEERGRGNFPDRFSARQFPNYSSELNVNALLLGDSALYLCASSQRDKAYEQYFGPGTRLTVT.

CDR3 DNA: TGTGCCACAGGTACAGTGACAGCTCTCATGAACACTGAAGCTTTCTTT. Amino acid sequence: CATGTVTALMNTEAFF. The gene calls are TRBV10-3 and TRBJ1-1, with a tentative D call TRBD1 (5 bases). Germline CDR1 ENHRY, CDR2 SYGVKD. Trimming cost V 10 bases and J 0 bases, with 21 bases left between them. CDR3 length: 16 residues.

V and J are TRBV5-1 and TRBJ1-1; 9 nucleotides line up with TRBD1. The CDR3 runs to 16 residues. V gave up 1 base and J gave up 5 bases; unmatched junction bases: 9. CDR1 and CDR2 from the germline V gene are SGHRS and YFSETQ. CDR3 DNA sequence: TGCGCCAGCAGCTTGATTAACAGGGGGCTGAGGACTGAAGCTTTCTTT. It is translated as CASSLINRGLRTEAFF.

This clonotype has only a few counts. V and J are TRBV5-1 and TRBJ2-5; D may be TRBD1 or TRBD2 (5 bases each). The CDR3 loop spans 14 amino acids. CDR1 is SGHRS and CDR2 is YFSETQ in the germline V gene. V was clipped by 4 bases and J by 5 bases, with 15 bases between them. Here the CDR3 reads CASSPEGRAETQYF. In DNA form, the CDR3 reads TGCGCCAGCAGCCCAGAGGGCAGGGCGGAGACCCAGTACTTC.